A single sample gave rise to the 30 T cell receptor beta chains below, sequenced in a study of T cell changes during pregnancy in multiple sclerosis. Repertoires were generated with immunoSEQ multiplex PCR, while TCRdb's copy carries only in-frame clones and drops some. The sample has about 49,000 clones; 85% to 95% are singletons. The sample in question was peripheral blood, obtained after pregnancy. The receptors originated from a female donor with multiple sclerosis, enrolled in a pregnancy study.

This clone was seen only once. V is TRBV7-3 and J is TRBJ1-1; TRBD1 matches 10 bases. The ends lost 4 bases at V and 4 bases at J; junction bases unmatched: 6. CDR1 SGHTA and CDR2 FQGTGA come from the germline V gene. The CDR3 runs to 15 residues. The chain's CDR3 is CASSSTGGPGTEAFF. CDR3 bases: TGTGCCAGCAGCTCGACAGGGGGCCCGGGCACTGAAGCTTTCTTT.

The chain joins TRBV6-5 to TRBJ2-2; D is unclear. CDR3 length: 14 residues. Germline lookup yields CDR1 MNHEY and CDR2 SVGAGI. Trimming left V 1 base short and J 4 bases short, with 7 bases between. For the CDR3, the DNA is TGTGCCAGCAGTTACTTCCAGGCCACCGGGGAGCTGTTTTTT. Encoded protein: CASSYFQATGELFF.

The chain joins TRBV7-9 to TRBJ1-1; D gene ambiguous. CDR3 size: 15 residues. Per germline, CDR1 SEHNR and CDR2 FQNEAQ (reference sequence). V was clipped by 1 base and J by 1 base, with 10 bases between them. The CDR3 DNA follows: TGTGCCAGCAGCTTAGGAGGTGGAGCGAACACTGAAGCTTTCTTT. Translating it yields CASSLGGGANTEAFF.

The V and J genes are TRBV2 and TRBJ2-3, with TRBD2 identical over 7 bases. The CDR3 length is 13 residues. The V gene's germline CDR1 is SNHLY and CDR2 FYNNEI. V was clipped by 10 bases and J by 4 bases; unmatched bases: 8. The CDR3 region is CATCGSWSDTQYF. The CDR3 nucleotides read TGTGCCACCTGCGGGAGCTGGTCAGATACGCAGTATTTT.

V gene TRBV15 combines with J gene TRBJ2-1; 9 bases are shared with TRBD2. This CDR3 has 15 residues. The trim removed 0 bases at V and 8 bases at J, leaving 5 bases unmatched. Germline V lookup: CDR1 LNHNV, CDR2 YYDKDF (reference sequence). CDR3 residues: CATSREAGGHDEQFF. The CDR3 coding sequence is TGTGCCACCAGCAGAGAGGCGGGGGGGCACGATGAGCAGTTCTTC.

This chain links TRBV6-6 with TRBJ2-7, with 11 bases lining up with TRBD2. Germline V gene sequence: CDR1 MNHNY, CDR2 SVGAGI (reference sequence). J lost 3 bases, V lost 0 bases, and 1 base had no gene match. The CDR3 has 15 amino acids. The CDR3 bases are TGTGCCAGCAGTTACTCCCTAGCGGGGGGCTACGAGCAGTACTTC. It translates to CASSYSLAGGYEQYF.

The V gene is TRBV7-2, the J gene TRBJ2-7, with 9 bases matching TRBD1. Germline V lookup: CDR1 SGHTA, CDR2 FQGNSA. The CDR3 has 14 amino acids. V trimming: 4 bases; J trimming: 4 bases; junction bases outside the gene matches: 5. The CDR3 region is CASSSRDRAYEQYF. The CDR3 DNA reads as TGTGCCAGCAGCTCCCGGGACAGGGCTTACGAGCAGTACTTC.

The rearrangement joins TRBV20-1 to TRBJ2-7, with D tentatively TRBD1 (6 bases). CDR1 and CDR2 (germline): DFQATT, SNEGSKA (reference sequence). V was shortened by 2 bases and J by 6 bases, with 8 bases between the two germline ends. The CDR3 loop spans 11 amino acids. As DNA, the CDR3 is TGCAGTGCTAGAAGACAGGCCGAGCAGTACTTC. This gives the protein CSARRQAEQYF.

The chain employs TRBV10-3 and TRBJ1-2; TRBD1 aligns across 7 bases. This CDR3 has 13 amino acids. CDR1 and CDR2 (germline): ENHRY, SYGVKD. Losses at the gene ends were 4 bases for V and 9 bases for J; bases not matched to a gene: 8. The CDR3 DNA reads TGTGCCATCAGTGGAGGAGGGGGCCTGAGCTACACCTTC. This translates into CAISGGGGLSYTF.

The chain couples TRBV19 to TRBJ1-2; tentative D call: TRBD1 (5 bases). This CDR3 has 14 residues. Germline V gene data show CDR1 as LNHDA and CDR2 as SQIVND (reference sequence). V was trimmed by 8 bases and J by 8 bases, leaving 21 bases between them. Here the CDR3 DNA reads TGTGCCAGTCGCACAAGGGGATCCCACGGGGGCTACACCTTC. This encodes CASRTRGSHGGYTF.

The CDR3 DNA reads TGTGCCATCGGGGGTTTTTGGGGCCAACTAGCTGGGGGCTATGGCTACACCTTC. Translated: CAIGGFWGQLAGGYGYTF. The chain couples TRBV10-3 to TRBJ1-2; TRBD1 might be the D (5 bases). In germline, CDR1 is ENHRY, CDR2 SYGVKD. V dropped 8 bases and J dropped 4 bases, with 29 bases sitting between them. This CDR3 spans 18 amino acids.

V gene TRBV2 combines with J gene TRBJ2-3; 15 positions agree with TRBD2. The CDR3 loop spans 16 amino acids. Germline V gives CDR1 SNHLY, CDR2 FYNNEI. Trimming took 8 bases from V and 3 from J; bases not matched to a gene: 6. CDR3 sequence reads: CASGLGTSGGTDTQYF. The CDR3, as DNA: TGTGCCAGCGGGTTGGGGACTAGCGGGGGGACAGATACGCAGTATTTT.

V and J are TRBV18 and TRBJ1-2; perhaps TRBD1 as D (6 bases). V lost 6 bases and J lost 7, with 21 bases in between. The CDR3 length is 15 residues. CDR1 and CDR2 (germline): KGHSH, LQKENI. This CDR3 is CASSPGQDRISGYTF. The CDR3, as DNA: TGTGCCAGCTCCCCGGGTCAAGACAGGATTTCTGGCTACACCTTC.

This chain uses TRBV6-5 with TRBJ2-2, with TRBD1 matching 9 bases. The CDR3 has 15 amino acids. Germline assignment: CDR1 MNHEY and CDR2 SVGAGI. J was trimmed by 5 bases and V by 6 bases; bases with no gene match: 7. Written as DNA, the CDR3 is TGTGCCAGCAGACTACAGGGGGCGCGGACCGGGGAGCTGTTTTTT. This translates into CASRLQGARTGELFF.

This sequence joins TRBV5-1 and TRBJ2-5, with 9 nucleotides matching TRBD2. V was pared by 4 bases and J by 7 bases, with 8 bases of the junction left unmatched. The CDR3 covers 14 residues. Germline CDR1 reads SGHRS; CDR2 reads YFSETQ. CDR3 DNA sequence: TGCGCCAGCAGCCCGGGACTAGCCGCCCCGACCCAGTACTTC. Protein product: CASSPGLAAPTQYF.

This clone came up once. The chain joins TRBV15 to TRBJ2-1; no clear D gene. The germline V gene has CDR1 LNHNV and CDR2 YYDKDF (reference sequence). V was shortened by 1 base and J by 0 bases, with 7 bases between the two germline ends. This CDR3 is 15 amino acids long. The CDR3 protein is CATSRAISSYNEQFF. The CDR3 bases are TGTGCCACCAGCAGAGCAATTAGCTCCTACAATGAGCAGTTCTTC.

The V gene is TRBV5-4, the J gene TRBJ1-5; D is unresolved. The CDR3 extends over 13 amino acids. Germline lookup yields CDR1 SGHNT and CDR2 YYREEE (reference sequence). Trimming removed 4 bases at V and 4 bases at J, with 9 bases between. The CDR3 bases are TGTGCCAGCAGCCTTGACACGAATCAGCCCCAGCATTTT. Translated: CASSLDTNQPQHF.

V gene TRBV13 combines with J gene TRBJ2-1; 14 nucleotides align to TRBD2. CDR1 and CDR2 (germline): PRHDT, FYEKMQ (reference sequence). This CDR3 comprises 15 residues. V shed 5 bases, J shed 6 bases, and the junction held 3 bases outside the gene matches. CDR3 bases: TGTGCCAGCAGCCAGACTAGCGGGGGGGCCAATGAGCAGTTCTTC. It specifies CASSQTSGGANEQFF.

CDR3 sequence reads: CASSEARGYEQYF. For the CDR3, the DNA is TGTGCCAGCAGTGAAGCGCGTGGCTACGAGCAGTACTTC. This chain links TRBV2 with TRBJ2-7; no firm D call. Germline V gene sequence: CDR1 SNHLY, CDR2 FYNNEI. This CDR3 spans 13 amino acids. Deletions cut 0 bases from V and 3 bases from J, with 6 bases between. Complete variable domain (other parts from reference TRBV2 and TRBJ2-7): EPEVTQTPSHQVTQMGQEVILRCVPISNHLYFYWYRQILGQKVEFLVSFYNNEISEKSEIFDDQFSVERPDGSNFTLKIRSTKLEDSAMYFCASSEARGYEQYFGPGTRLTVT.

The chain couples TRBV9 to TRBJ2-2; D might be TRBD1 (6 bases). With 4 bases removed from V and 1 base from J, the gap between germline ends came to 17 bases. Germline CDR1 reads SGDLS; CDR2 reads YYNGEE. The CDR3 has 17 amino acids. The CDR3 DNA reads as TGTGCCAGCAGCCCACACCCCGGGACACTGAACACCGGGGAGCTGTTTTTT. It translates to CASSPHPGTLNTGELFF. Filled out from reference TRBV9 and TRBJ2-2, the complete variable domain reads DSGVTQTPKHLITATGQRVTLRCSPRSGDLSVYWYQQSLDQGLQFLIQYYNGEERAKGNILERFSAQQFPDLHSELNLSSLELGDSALYFCASSPHPGTLNTGELFFGEGSRLTVL.

The gene calls are TRBV21-1 and TRBJ1-4. TRBV21-1 is a listed pseudogene. This CDR3 region has 15 residues. Here the CDR3 reads CASSKFGGAGEKLFF. DNA for the CDR3: TGTGCCAGCAGCAAGTTCGGGGGGGCGGGCGAAAAACTGTTTTTT.

A single count supports this clone. This CDR3 reads CASSVAGTGVYEQYF. CDR3 nucleotides: TGTGCCAGCAGCGTAGCGGGGACAGGGGTCTACGAGCAGTACTTC. The chain combines TRBV9 with TRBJ2-7; 10 nucleotides match TRBD1. This CDR3 comprises 15 residues. V was pared by 0 bases and J by 3 bases, with 3 bases of the junction left unmatched. The germline gives CDR1 SGDLS, CDR2 YYNGEE.

The rearrangement uses TRBV9 and TRBJ1-6; 7 bases map to TRBD1. This CDR3 has 16 residues. CDR1 SGDLS and CDR2 YYNGEE come from the germline V gene. Trimming removed 0 bases from V and 9 bases from J; junction bases left unmatched: 9. The CDR3 spells CASSVARDSRGSPLHF. CDR3 in DNA: TGTGCCAGCAGCGTAGCGCGGGACAGCCGGGGTTCACCCCTCCACTTT.

V gene TRBV11-3 combines with J gene TRBJ2-7; the match to TRBD2 covers 12 bases. The CDR3 is 17 amino acids. From germline, CDR1 is SGHNT and CDR2 YENEEA. J gave up 5 bases and V 2 bases, and 10 bases lay outside the gene matches. CDR3 sequence (DNA): TGTGCCAGCAGCTTAACGCTAGCGGGGGGGAAAAGGAACGAGCAGTACTTC. Translating gives CASSLTLAGGKRNEQYF.

The V gene is TRBV9, the J gene TRBJ2-7; 8 nucleotides match TRBD2. The V and J ends lost 0 bases and 9 bases, in that order; junction bases with no gene match: 8. The CDR3 runs 14 residues. CDR1 and CDR2 (germline): SGDLS, YYNGEE. The CDR3 sequence: CASSVVGSGDSQYF. DNA of the CDR3: TGTGCCAGCAGCGTAGTAGGTAGCGGGGACTCGCAGTACTTC.

The chain couples TRBV9 to TRBJ2-4; 7 positions agree with TRBD1. CDR1 SGDLS and CDR2 YYNGEE come from the germline V gene. V was clipped by 0 bases and J by 3 bases; unmatched bases: 6. This CDR3 is 16 amino acids long. This CDR3 reads CASSVAGGLGKNIQYF. The CDR3 nucleotides are TGTGCCAGCAGCGTAGCAGGGGGATTGGGCAAAAACATTCAGTACTTC. Using reference TRBV9 and TRBJ2-4 for the parts outside the CDR3, the full variable domain is DSGVTQTPKHLITATGQRVTLRCSPRSGDLSVYWYQQSLDQGLQFLIQYYNGEERAKGNILERFSAQQFPDLHSELNLSSLELGDSALYFCASSVAGGLGKNIQYFGAGTRLSVL.

The V call is TRBV5-4, the J call TRBJ2-1, with 12 bases matching TRBD2. The CDR3 runs to 16 residues. CDR1 SGHNT and CDR2 YYREEE come from the germline V gene (reference sequence). J gave up 7 bases and V 4 bases, and 9 bases lay outside the gene matches. The CDR3 nucleotides read TGTGCCAGCAGCCCCCCCCCTAGCGGGGGGGGGAATGAGCAGTTCTTC. Protein sequence: CASSPPPSGGGNEQFF. Full variable domain (missing parts from reference TRBV5-4 and TRBJ2-1): ETGVTQSPTHLIKTRGQQVTLRCSSQSGHNTVSWYQQALGQGPQFIFQYYREEENGRGNFPPRFSGLQFPNYSSELNVNALELDDSALYLCASSPPPSGGGNEQFFGPGTRLTVL.

This rearrangement joins TRBV4-2 to TRBJ2-3, with 7 bases aligning to TRBD2. CDR3 size: 16 residues. Germline CDR1 is LGHNA and CDR2 is YNFKEQ. V was pared by 1 base and J by 0 bases, with 4 bases of the junction left unmatched. The CDR3 DNA sequence: TGTGCCAGCAGCCAAGCCGACGGGGGGAGCACAGATACGCAGTATTTT. Translation: CASSQADGGSTDTQYF.

This sequence joins TRBV5-6 and TRBJ1-6; D gene uncertain. CDR3 length equals 14 residues. V lost 5 bases and J 7 bases, leaving 13 bases between the germline ends. Per germline, CDR1 SGHDT and CDR2 YYEEEE. CDR3 sequence reads: CASSSGRVNSPLHF. CDR3 DNA sequence: TGTGCCAGCAGTTCAGGAAGAGTGAATTCACCCCTCCACTTT.

V usage is TRBV5-6 and J usage is TRBJ2-7, with a tentative D call TRBD2 (7 bases). The CDR3 is made up of 15 amino acids. The V gene lost 0 bases and the J gene lost 1 base, with 11 bases spanning the gap. CDR1 is SGHDT and CDR2 is YYEEEE in the germline V gene. CDR3: CASSLVGRGSYEQYF. In DNA form, the CDR3 reads TGTGCCAGCAGCTTGGTGGGGAGGGGGTCCTACGAGCAGTACTTC.